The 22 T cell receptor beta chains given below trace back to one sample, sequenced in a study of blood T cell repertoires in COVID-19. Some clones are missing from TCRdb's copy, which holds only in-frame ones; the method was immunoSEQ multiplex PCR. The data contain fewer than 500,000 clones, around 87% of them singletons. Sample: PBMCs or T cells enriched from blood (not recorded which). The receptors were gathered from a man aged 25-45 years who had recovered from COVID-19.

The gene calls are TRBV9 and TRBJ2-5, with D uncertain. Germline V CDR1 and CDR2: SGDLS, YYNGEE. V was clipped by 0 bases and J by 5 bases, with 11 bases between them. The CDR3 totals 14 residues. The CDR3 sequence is CASSVGSPSETQYF. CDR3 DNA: TGTGCCAGCAGCGTAGGAAGCCCATCGGAGACCCAGTACTTC.

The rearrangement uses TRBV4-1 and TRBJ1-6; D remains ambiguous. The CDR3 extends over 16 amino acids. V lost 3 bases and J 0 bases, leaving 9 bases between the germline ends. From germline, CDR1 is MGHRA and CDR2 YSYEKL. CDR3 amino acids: CASSQSPSSYNSPLHF. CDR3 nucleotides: TGCGCCAGCAGCCAGTCGCCCAGCTCCTATAATTCACCCCTCCACTTT.

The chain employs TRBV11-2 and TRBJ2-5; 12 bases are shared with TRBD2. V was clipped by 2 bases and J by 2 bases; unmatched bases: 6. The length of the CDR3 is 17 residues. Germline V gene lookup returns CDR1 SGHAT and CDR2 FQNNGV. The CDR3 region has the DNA TGTGCCAGCAGCTTAACCCTTGGACTAGCGGGGCAAGAGACCCAGTACTTC. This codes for CASSLTLGLAGQETQYF.

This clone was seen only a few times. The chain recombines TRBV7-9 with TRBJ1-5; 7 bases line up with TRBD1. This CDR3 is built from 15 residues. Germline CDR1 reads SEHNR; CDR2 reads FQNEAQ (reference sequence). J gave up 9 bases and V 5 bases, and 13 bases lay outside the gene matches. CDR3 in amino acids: CASSPDRVQGLPQHF. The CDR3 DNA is TGTGCCAGCAGCCCAGACAGGGTTCAGGGTCTGCCCCAGCATTTT.

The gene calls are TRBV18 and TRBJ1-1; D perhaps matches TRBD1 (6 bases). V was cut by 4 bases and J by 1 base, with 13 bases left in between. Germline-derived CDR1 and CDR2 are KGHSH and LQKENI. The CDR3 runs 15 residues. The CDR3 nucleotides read TGTGCCAGCTCACATTCAGGGGTGAGGAACACTGAAGCTTTCTTT. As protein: CASSHSGVRNTEAFF.

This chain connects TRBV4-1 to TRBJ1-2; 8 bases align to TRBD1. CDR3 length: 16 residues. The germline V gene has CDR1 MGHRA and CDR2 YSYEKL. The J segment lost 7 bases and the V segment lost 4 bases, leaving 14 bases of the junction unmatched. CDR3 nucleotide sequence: TGCGCCAGCAGCCGAGGCCAGGACAGGGATGCCTTTGGCTACACCTTC. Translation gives CASSRGQDRDAFGYTF.

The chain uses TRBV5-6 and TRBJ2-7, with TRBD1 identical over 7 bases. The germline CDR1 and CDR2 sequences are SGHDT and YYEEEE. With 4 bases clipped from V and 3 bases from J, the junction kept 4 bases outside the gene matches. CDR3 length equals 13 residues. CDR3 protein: CASSHGTVYEQYF. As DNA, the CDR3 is TGTGCCAGCAGCCATGGGACAGTCTACGAGCAGTACTTC.

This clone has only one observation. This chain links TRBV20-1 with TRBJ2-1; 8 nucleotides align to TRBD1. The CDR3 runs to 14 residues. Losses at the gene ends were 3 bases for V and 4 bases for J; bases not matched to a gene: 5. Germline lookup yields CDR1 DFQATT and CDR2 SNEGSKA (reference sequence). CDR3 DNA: TGCAGTGCTAGTCATGACAGGGGATACAATGAGCAGTTCTTC. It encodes CSASHDRGYNEQFF.

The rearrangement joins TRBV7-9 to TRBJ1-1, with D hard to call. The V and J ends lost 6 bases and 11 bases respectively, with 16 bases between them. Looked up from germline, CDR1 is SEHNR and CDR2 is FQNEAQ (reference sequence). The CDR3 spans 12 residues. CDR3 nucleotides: TGTGCCAGCAGTGGACGGGAATTGAGGGCTTTCTTT. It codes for CASSGRELRAFF.

CDR3 nucleotide sequence: TGTGCCAGTAGTATCGGAGGTAGTGAGCAGTTCTTC. It codes for CASSIGGSEQFF. This chain links TRBV19 with TRBJ2-1; D is perhaps TRBD2 (5 bases). With 3 bases removed from V and 9 bases from J, the gap between germline ends came to 9 bases. CDR3 size: 12 residues. The germline gives CDR1 LNHDA, CDR2 SQIVND (reference sequence).

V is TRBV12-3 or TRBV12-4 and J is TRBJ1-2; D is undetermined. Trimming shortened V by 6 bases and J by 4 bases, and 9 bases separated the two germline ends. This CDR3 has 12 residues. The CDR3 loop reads CASRYRAYGYTF. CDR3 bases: TGTGCCAGCAGGTACAGAGCCTATGGCTACACCTTC.

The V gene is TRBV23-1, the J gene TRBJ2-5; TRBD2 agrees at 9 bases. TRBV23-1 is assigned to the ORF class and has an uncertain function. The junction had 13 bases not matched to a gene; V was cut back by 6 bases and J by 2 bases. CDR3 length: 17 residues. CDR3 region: CASSPIRGGGVQETQYF. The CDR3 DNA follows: TGCGCCAGCAGCCCCATCCGGGGCGGGGGGGTACAAGAGACCCAGTACTTC.

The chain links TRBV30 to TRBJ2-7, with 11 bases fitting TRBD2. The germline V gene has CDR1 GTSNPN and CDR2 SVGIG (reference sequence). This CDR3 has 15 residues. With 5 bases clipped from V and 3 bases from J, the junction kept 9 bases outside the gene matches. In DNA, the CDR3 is TGTGCCTGGGACGTAGCGGGGGGGTACGTCTACGAGCAGTACTTC. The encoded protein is CAWDVAGGYVYEQYF.

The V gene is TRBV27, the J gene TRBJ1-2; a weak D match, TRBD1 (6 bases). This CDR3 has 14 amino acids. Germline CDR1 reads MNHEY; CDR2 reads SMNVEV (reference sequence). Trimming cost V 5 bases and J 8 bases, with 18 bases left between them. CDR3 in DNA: TGTGCCAGCAGTAAAGACAGGTCCGGTGTGGGCTACACCTTC. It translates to CASSKDRSGVGYTF.

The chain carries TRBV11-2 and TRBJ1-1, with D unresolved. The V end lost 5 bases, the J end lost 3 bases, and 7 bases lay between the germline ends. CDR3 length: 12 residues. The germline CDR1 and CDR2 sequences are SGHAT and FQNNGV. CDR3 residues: CASSRGYTEAFF. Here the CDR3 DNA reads TGTGCCAGCAGCAGAGGGTACACTGAAGCTTTCTTT.

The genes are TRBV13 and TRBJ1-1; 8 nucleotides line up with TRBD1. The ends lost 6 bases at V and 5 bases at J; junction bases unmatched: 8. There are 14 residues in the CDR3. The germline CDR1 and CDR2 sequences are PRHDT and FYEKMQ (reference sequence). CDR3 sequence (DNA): TGTGCCAGCAGACCCACAACAGGGGGAACTGAAGCTTTCTTT. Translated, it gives CASRPTTGGTEAFF.

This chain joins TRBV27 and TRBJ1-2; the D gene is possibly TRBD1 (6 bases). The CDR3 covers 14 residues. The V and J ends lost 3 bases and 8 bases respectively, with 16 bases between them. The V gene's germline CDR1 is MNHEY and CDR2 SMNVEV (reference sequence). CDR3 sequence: CASSFWGGDRGYTF. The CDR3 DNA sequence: TGTGCCAGCAGTTTTTGGGGGGGCGATAGGGGCTACACCTTC.

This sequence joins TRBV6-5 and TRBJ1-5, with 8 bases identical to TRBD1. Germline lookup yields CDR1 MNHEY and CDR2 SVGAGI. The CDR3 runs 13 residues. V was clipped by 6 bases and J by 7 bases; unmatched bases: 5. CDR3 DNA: TGTGCCAGCAGGACAGGGGTCGGCCAGCCCCAGCATTTT. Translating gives CASRTGVGQPQHF.

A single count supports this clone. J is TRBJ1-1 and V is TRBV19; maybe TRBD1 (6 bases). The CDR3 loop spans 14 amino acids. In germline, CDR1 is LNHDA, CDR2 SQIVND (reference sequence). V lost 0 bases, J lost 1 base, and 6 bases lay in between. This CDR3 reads CASSIEGQNTEAFF. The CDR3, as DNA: TGTGCCAGTAGTATAGAGGGACAGAACACTGAAGCTTTCTTT.

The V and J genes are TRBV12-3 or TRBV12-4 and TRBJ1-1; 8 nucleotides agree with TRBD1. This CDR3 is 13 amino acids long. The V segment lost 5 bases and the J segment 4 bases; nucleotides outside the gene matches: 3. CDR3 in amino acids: CASSQGASTEAFF. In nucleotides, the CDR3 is TGTGCCAGCAGTCAGGGGGCTAGCACTGAAGCTTTCTTT.

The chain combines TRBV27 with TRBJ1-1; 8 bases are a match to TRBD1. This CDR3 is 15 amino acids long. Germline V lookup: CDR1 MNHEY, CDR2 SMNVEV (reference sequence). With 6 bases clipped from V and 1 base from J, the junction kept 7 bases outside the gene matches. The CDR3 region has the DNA TGTGCCAGCAGAAGTCCCGGGACAGGGAACACTGAAGCTTTCTTT. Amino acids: CASRSPGTGNTEAFF.

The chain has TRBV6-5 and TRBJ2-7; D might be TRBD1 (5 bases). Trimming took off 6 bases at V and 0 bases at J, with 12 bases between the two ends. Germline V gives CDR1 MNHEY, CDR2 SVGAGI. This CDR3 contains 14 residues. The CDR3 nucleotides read TGTGCCAGCAGAGAGGACACGACCTCCTACGAGCAGTACTTC. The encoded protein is CASREDTTSYEQYF.